This T cell receptor (beta chain) was obtained from a study of T-cell reconstitution after alpha-beta-depleted transplantation in children. The TCRbeta library incorporated unique molecular identifiers. In TCRdb, the PCR reads were re-called with MiXCR into one record per CDR3 protein. This table has 700,000 to 950,000 distinct CDR3 sequences, approximately 15% appearing once. Trimming removed 1 base from V and 6 bases from J; junction bases left unmatched: 7. The CDR3 extends over 15 amino acids. The germline gives CDR1 MNHEY, CDR2 SMNVEV (reference sequence). The source material was PBMCs, mostly from graft donor cells, sampled 360 days after TCRalphabeta/CD19-depleted stem cell transplant. The clonotype comes from a male patient between 10 and 17 years old who had a stem cell transplant for acute lymphoblastic leukemia, so the T cells may come from the graft donor. J is TRBJ2-3 and V is TRBV27, with TRBD1 identical over 7 bases. This CDR3 is CASSLFQGGRDTQYF. In nucleotides, the CDR3 is TGTGCCAGCAGTTTATTCCAAGGGGGCAGGGATACGCAGTATTTT.